These 17 T cell receptor beta chains were all obtained from the same sample, sequenced in a study of CD8+ T cells in alopecia areata. It was cDNA, reverse transcribed from extracted RNA, that served as the sequencing template. The assay was immunoSEQ multiplex PCR, and TCRdb's table has in-frame clones only and misses some. In the table there are tens of thousands of clones, around 67% of which are singletons. Sorting of the five patients' CD4+ cells gave CD25+CD127- cells as the output. The sequenced material came from CD4+ Tregs sorted from blood. The receptors here all came from a human donor with alopecia areata.

The chain uses TRBV5-1 and TRBJ2-3, with no clear D. This CDR3 has 16 amino acids. V lost 0 bases, J lost 1 base, and 12 bases lay in between. Germline loops: CDR1 SGHRS, CDR2 YFSETQ. CDR3 DNA: TGCGCCAGCAGCTTGGGGGCTGCGGCCCGCACAGATACGCAGTATTTT. Translating it yields CASSLGAAARTDTQYF. Together with reference TRBV5-1 and TRBJ2-3, the CDR3 gives the full variable domain: KAGVTQTPRYLIKTRGQQVTLSCSPISGHRSVSWYQQTPGQGLQFLFEYFSETQRNKGNFPGRFSGRQFSNSRSEMNVSTLELGDSALYLCASSLGAAARTDTQYFGPGTRLTVL.

The chain links TRBV6-5 to TRBJ1-4; D possibly corresponds to TRBD1 (5 bases). This CDR3 region has 12 residues. CDR1 is MNHEY and CDR2 is SVGAGI in the germline V gene. The ends were cut back, 8 bases at V and 7 bases at J, with 11 bases in the middle. CDR3 nucleotide sequence: TGTGCCAGCGCGCAGGGTAGTGAAAAACTGTTTTTT. Translated: CASAQGSEKLFF.

This clone came up once. V is TRBV29-1 and J is TRBJ2-7; 8 bases map to TRBD2. This CDR3 region has 14 residues. CDR1 and CDR2 (germline): SQVTM, ANQGSEA. The junction had 9 bases not matched to a gene; V was cut back by 6 bases and J by 2 bases. The CDR3 loop reads CSVERLAGPYEQYF. The DNA for the CDR3 is TGCAGCGTCGAAAGGCTAGCGGGCCCCTACGAGCAGTACTTC.

The sample holds a few counts of this clone. V gene TRBV19 combines with J gene TRBJ1-5; TRBD1 is a possible D gene (5 bases). V lost 4 bases and J 4 bases, leaving 8 bases between the germline ends. The germline CDR1 and CDR2 sequences are LNHDA and SQIVND (reference sequence). This CDR3 spans 13 amino acids. This CDR3 reads CASSTDINQPQHF. The CDR3 DNA reads as TGTGCCAGTAGTACGGACATAAATCAGCCCCAGCATTTT.

The chain links TRBV28 to TRBJ1-2; D gene ambiguous. Germline values: CDR1 MDHEN, CDR2 SYDVKM. Trimming cost V 11 bases and J 4 bases, with 8 bases left between them. The CDR3 has 10 residues. The chain's CDR3 is CAVGSYGYTF. DNA for the CDR3: TGTGCCGTAGGGAGCTATGGCTACACCTTC.

The table lists this clone with a few counts. The chain combines TRBV6-6 with TRBJ2-1; D gene uncertain. The germline gives CDR1 MNHNY, CDR2 SVGAGI (reference sequence). The CDR3 is made up of 12 amino acids. Trimming took off 6 bases at V and 8 bases at J, with 11 bases between the two ends. The chain's CDR3 is CASSRDGDEQFF. Here the CDR3 DNA reads TGTGCCAGCAGCCGCGACGGAGATGAGCAGTTCTTC.

This clone was detected a few times. The chain employs TRBV5-4 and TRBJ2-2; 10 bases map to TRBD2. The germline CDR1 and CDR2 sequences are SGHNT and YYREEE (reference sequence). The CDR3 runs 16 residues. Trimming took 0 bases from V and 7 from J; bases not matched to a gene: 6. The CDR3 coding sequence is TGTGCCAGCAGCTTGGGGCTAGCGGGAGAGGTCGGGGAGCTGTTTTTT. It is translated as CASSLGLAGEVGELFF.

The V call is TRBV10-1, the J call TRBJ2-3; possible D gene TRBD1, 6 bases. The CDR3 extends over 16 amino acids. V shed 4 bases and J shed 4 bases, with 18 bases lying between them. Germline assignment: CDR1 WNHNN and CDR2 SYGVQD (reference sequence). CDR3 nucleotide sequence: TGCGCCAGCAGTGTAATGGGGGCCCTAGGACCAGATACGCAGTATTTT. Protein: CASSVMGALGPDTQYF.

This rearrangement joins TRBV28 to TRBJ1-2; D not certain. With 8 bases removed from V and 7 bases from J, the gap between germline ends came to 8 bases. The CDR3 covers 10 residues. CDR1 and CDR2 (germline): MDHEN, SYDVKM. The CDR3 DNA follows: TGTGCCAGCTTACGGGGTGGCTACACCTTC. It is translated as CASLRGGYTF.

The sample holds one count of this clone. This chain joins TRBV27 and TRBJ2-5, with TRBD1 as a possible D gene (5 bases). Trimming stripped 0 bases from V and 0 bases from J, with 11 bases between. CDR3 length: 16 residues. CDR1 MNHEY and CDR2 SMNVEV come from the germline V gene (reference sequence). CDR3 nucleotide sequence: TGTGCCAGCAGTTTATCAGGGGTCCCGTACCAAGAGACCCAGTACTTC. As protein: CASSLSGVPYQETQYF.

The J gene is TRBJ2-1, the V gene TRBV30; D not resolved. CDR1 is GTSNPN, CDR2 SVGIG, per germline (reference sequence). The V and J ends lost 2 bases and 6 bases respectively, with 11 bases between them. CDR3 length: 13 amino acids. CDR3 in amino acids: CAWSWGPRNEQFF. The CDR3 DNA is TGTGCCTGGAGTTGGGGTCCCCGCAATGAGCAGTTCTTC.

This clone was found a few times. The rearrangement links TRBV7-9 to TRBJ2-3, with TRBD2 as a possible D gene (5 bases). V was clipped by 2 bases and J by 1 base, with 13 bases between them. The CDR3 length is 16 residues. CDR1 is SEHNR and CDR2 is FQNEAQ in the germline V gene (reference sequence). The CDR3 here is CASSLPLPGGTDTQYF. The CDR3 nucleotides read TGTGCCAGCAGCTTACCTCTGCCCGGGGGCACAGATACGCAGTATTTT.

This clone turned up a few times. The rearrangement uses TRBV10-3 and TRBJ1-1; the D is unclear. CDR1 is ENHRY and CDR2 is SYGVKD in the germline V gene. The CDR3 consists of 11 residues. Trimming cost V 1 base and J 7 bases, with 4 bases left between them. CDR3 nucleotide sequence: TGTGCCATCAGTGAGTTCGGTGAAGCTTTCTTT. Translating gives CAISEFGEAFF.

This clone came up a few times. The rearrangement links TRBV5-1 to TRBJ2-3, with 8 bases that match TRBD2. Trimming cost V 3 bases and J 3 bases; bases outside gene matches: 12. CDR3 size: 17 residues. Germline V gene sequence: CDR1 SGHRS, CDR2 YFSETQ. Here the CDR3 reads CASSYRGGLVRTDTQYF. The CDR3 DNA follows: TGCGCCAGCAGCTACCGGGGGGGCCTCGTCCGAACAGATACGCAGTATTTT.

The V call is TRBV18, the J call TRBJ2-1, with unresolved D. The CDR3 is 15 amino acids. The V and J ends lost 2 bases and 4 bases respectively, with 12 bases between them. In germline, CDR1 is KGHSH, CDR2 LQKENI. The CDR3 protein is CASSPKAPLYNEQFF. CDR3 in DNA: TGTGCCAGCTCACCAAAAGCCCCACTGTACAATGAGCAGTTCTTC.

The chain recombines TRBV25-1 with TRBJ1-1; D unclear. V lost 7 bases to trimming and J lost 7 bases, with 10 bases between them. Germline V gives CDR1 MGHDK, CDR2 SYGVNS. This CDR3 has 11 residues. The DNA for the CDR3 is TGTGCCAGCAAATCCGCGAGTGAAGCTTTCTTT. Encoded protein: CASKSASEAFF.

The chain employs TRBV10-3 and TRBJ1-2, with D unresolved. Germline V gives CDR1 ENHRY, CDR2 SYGVKD. The ends were cut back, 7 bases at V and 7 bases at J, with 25 bases in the middle. This CDR3 spans 16 amino acids. The CDR3 sequence is CAITVAPEFTTVGYTF. CDR3 DNA sequence: TGTGCCATCACCGTCGCACCTGAATTTACCACGGTTGGCTACACCTTC.